This T cell receptor (beta chain) was profiled in a study of cytomegalovirus exposure and HLA in healthy donors. The method was immunoSEQ multiplex PCR; TCRdb's version includes in-frame clones alone and lacks a portion of them. The table has under 70,000 clones, about 89% seen once. This clone was seen just once. Its target is not known. Broader study findings: While the bulk of TCR sequences proved rare, some public TCRs turned up in many donors. Cytomegalovirus status was reportedly diagnosed by the classifier with high specificity and sensitivity. Researchers catalogued approximately 160 TCR beta chains as cytomegalovirus-associated.

Germline assignment: CDR1 LNHDA and CDR2 SQIVND (reference sequence). The CDR3 totals 15 residues. V lost 9 bases, J lost 2 bases, and 8 bases stayed unmatched. Sequencing was done on a sample of PBMCs. The clonotype was recovered from a woman younger than 35 in good health and CMV-seronegative. The chain employs TRBV19 and TRBJ2-1; TRBD2 agrees at 9 bases. As DNA, the CDR3 is TGTGCCAGCCAGCTCGCGGGAGGGCCCTACAATGAGCAGTTCTTC. This translates into CASQLAGGPYNEQFF.